This T cell receptor (beta chain) was documented in a study of CD8 T cells in ankylosing spondylitis. Study-level results: There was a TCR beta motif, made of roughly eight highly homologous variants, that appeared characteristic of ankylosing spondylitis blood.

TCRdb independently ran MiXCR on the 5' RACE reads; one entry per CDR3 protein. The sample has around 280,000 distinct CDR3 sequences; around 20% are singletons. This clonotype showed up just a few times. The antigen remains undetermined. The receptor comes from a male donor with ankylosing spondylitis or in good health (not recorded which). The source material was blood, either unsorted or a sorted T cell fraction (not recorded which).

CDR3 in DNA: TGTGCCAGCAGTTGGACTAGCGGGATCCGCACAGATACGCAGTATTTT. It encodes CASSWTSGIRTDTQYF. V and J are TRBV27 and TRBJ2-3; 12 bases fit TRBD2. The CDR3 runs 16 residues. V was clipped by 4 bases and J by 1 base; unmatched bases: 3. Germline V gives CDR1 MNHEY, CDR2 SMNVEV (reference sequence).